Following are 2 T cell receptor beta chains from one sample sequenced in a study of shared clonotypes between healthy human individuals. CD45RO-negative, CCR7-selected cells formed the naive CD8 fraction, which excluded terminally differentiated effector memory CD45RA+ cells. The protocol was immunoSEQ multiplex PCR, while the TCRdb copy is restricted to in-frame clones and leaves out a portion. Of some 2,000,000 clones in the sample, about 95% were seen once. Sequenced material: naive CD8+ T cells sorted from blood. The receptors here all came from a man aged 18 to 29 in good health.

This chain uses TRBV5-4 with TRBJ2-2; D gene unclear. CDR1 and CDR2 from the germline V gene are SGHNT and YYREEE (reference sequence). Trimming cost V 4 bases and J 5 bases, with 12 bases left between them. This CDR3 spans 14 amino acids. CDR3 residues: CASSHESQTGELFF. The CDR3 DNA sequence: TGTGCCAGCAGCCACGAAAGCCAAACCGGGGAGCTGTTTTTT.

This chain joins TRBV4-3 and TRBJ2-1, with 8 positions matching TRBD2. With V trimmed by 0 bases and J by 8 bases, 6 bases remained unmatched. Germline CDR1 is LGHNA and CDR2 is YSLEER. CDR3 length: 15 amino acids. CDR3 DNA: TGCGCCAGCAGCCAAGATGGCGGGAGGATCGATGAGCAGTTCTTC. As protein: CASSQDGGRIDEQFF.